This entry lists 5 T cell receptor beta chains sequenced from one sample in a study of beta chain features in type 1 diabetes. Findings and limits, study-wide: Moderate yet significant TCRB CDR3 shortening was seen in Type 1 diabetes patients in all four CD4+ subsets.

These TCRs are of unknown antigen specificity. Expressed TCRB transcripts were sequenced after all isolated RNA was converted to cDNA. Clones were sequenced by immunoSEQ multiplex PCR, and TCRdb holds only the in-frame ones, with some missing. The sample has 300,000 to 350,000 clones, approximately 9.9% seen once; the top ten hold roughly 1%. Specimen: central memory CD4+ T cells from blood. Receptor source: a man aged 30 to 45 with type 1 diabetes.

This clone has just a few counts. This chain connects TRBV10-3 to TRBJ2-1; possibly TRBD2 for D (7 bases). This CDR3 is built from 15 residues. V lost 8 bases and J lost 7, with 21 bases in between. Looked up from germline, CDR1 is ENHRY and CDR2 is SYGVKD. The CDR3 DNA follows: TGTGCCATCGGGGGGGCAGGGGCGCCTAAGAATGAGCAGTTCTTC. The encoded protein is CAIGGAGAPKNEQFF.

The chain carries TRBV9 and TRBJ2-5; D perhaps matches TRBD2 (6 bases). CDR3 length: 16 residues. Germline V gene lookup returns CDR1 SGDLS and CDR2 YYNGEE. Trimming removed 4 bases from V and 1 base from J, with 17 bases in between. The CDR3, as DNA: TGTGCCAGCAGCCCGCTGACTAGTACATCCCAAGAGACCCAGTACTTC. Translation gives CASSPLTSTSQETQYF.

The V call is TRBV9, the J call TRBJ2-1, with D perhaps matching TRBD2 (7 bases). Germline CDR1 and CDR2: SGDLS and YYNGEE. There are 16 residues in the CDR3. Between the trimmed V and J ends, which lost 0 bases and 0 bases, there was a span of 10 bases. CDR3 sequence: CASSVAGGSSYNEQFF. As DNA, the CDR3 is TGTGCCAGCAGCGTAGCGGGGGGCTCCTCCTACAATGAGCAGTTCTTC.

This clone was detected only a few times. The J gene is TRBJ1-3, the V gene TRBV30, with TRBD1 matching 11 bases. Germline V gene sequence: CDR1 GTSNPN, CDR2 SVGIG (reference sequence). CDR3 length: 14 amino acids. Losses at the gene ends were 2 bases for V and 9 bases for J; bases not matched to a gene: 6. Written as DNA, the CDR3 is TGTGCCTGGAGTTTGGGACAGGGGGACAGCACCATATATTTT. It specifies CAWSLGQGDSTIYF.

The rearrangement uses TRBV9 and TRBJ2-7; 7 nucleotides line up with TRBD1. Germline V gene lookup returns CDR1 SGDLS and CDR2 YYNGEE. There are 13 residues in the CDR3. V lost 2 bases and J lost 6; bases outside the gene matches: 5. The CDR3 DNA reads TGTGCCAGCAGCGTGGGACAGAGCGGCGAGCAGTACTTC. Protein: CASSVGQSGEQYF.